This passage covers 16 T cell receptor beta chains from one sample sequenced in a study of blood T cells in healthy people across ages. Primers used in a second PCR of roughly 6 to 12 cycles were a sample-barcoded 5' primer and a J-beta primer mix. One entry per CDR3 protein results from TCRdb running MiXCR on the 5' RACE reads. The table shows hundreds of thousands of distinct CDR3 sequences, with around three fifths occurring only once. The sample comprised blood. The receptors derive from a man aged 60 to 75 in good health.

The V call is TRBV19, the J call TRBJ2-7; the D gene is possibly TRBD2 (6 bases). Germline lookup yields CDR1 LNHDA and CDR2 SQIVND (reference sequence). This CDR3 contains 15 residues. Trimming left V 4 bases short and J 2 bases short, with 15 bases between. The CDR3 loop is CASSSRGTVTYEQYF. CDR3 DNA sequence: TGTGCCAGTAGTAGCCGGGGGACCGTTACCTACGAGCAGTACTTC.

This chain uses TRBV5-1 with TRBJ2-4; D might be TRBD2 (7 bases). The J call is uncertain, as TRBJ2-7 better fits the DNA end. Germline V gene data show CDR1 as SGHRS and CDR2 as YFSETQ. This CDR3 contains 14 residues. This chain's CDR3 is CASSSGGRGYEQYF. The CDR3 region has the DNA TGCGCCAGCAGCTCGGGGGGCAGGGGCTACGAGCAGTACTTC.

The chain joins TRBV18 to TRBJ2-3; D unclear. The length of the CDR3 is 14 residues. CDR1 and CDR2 from the germline V gene are KGHSH and LQKENI. V lost 2 bases and J lost 3, with 9 bases in between. The CDR3 reads CASSPLEPTDTQYF. The CDR3 DNA follows: TGTGCCAGCTCACCATTGGAACCGACAGATACGCAGTATTTT.

This clonotype was counted a few times. This rearrangement joins TRBV10-2 to TRBJ1-2, with D uncertain. The germline CDR1 and CDR2 sequences are WSHSY and SAAADI. V lost 11 bases, J lost 5 bases, and 15 bases lay in between. The CDR3 contains 12 residues. The CDR3 here is CAGHRDPYGYTF. The CDR3 DNA reads as TGCGCCGGCCACCGGGATCCTTATGGCTACACCTTC.

The sample holds a few counts of this clonotype. Here the CDR3 reads CASSQPTATRYYGYTF. In nucleotides, the CDR3 is TGCGCCAGCAGCCAACCTACAGCAACTCGATACTATGGCTACACCTTC. The rearrangement uses TRBV4-1 and TRBJ1-2; D is undetermined. Trimming removed 2 bases at V and 3 bases at J, with 16 bases between. The germline V gene encodes CDR1 MGHRA and CDR2 YSYEKL. This CDR3 has 16 amino acids.

This chain uses TRBV5-5 with TRBJ2-7, with a possible D match to TRBD1 (6 bases). V dropped 4 bases and J dropped 2 bases, with 16 bases sitting between them. The germline CDR1 and CDR2 sequences are SGHKS and YYEKEE (reference sequence). CDR3 size: 15 residues. As DNA, the CDR3 is TGTGCCAGCAGCCTACTAGGCGGACAGCCCTACGAGCAGTACTTC. It translates to CASSLLGGQPYEQYF.

This chain links TRBV7-9 with TRBJ2-1; TRBD2 matches 9 bases. Gene TRBJ2-7 matches the end of the DNA better, so the J call may be wrong. Germline V CDR1 and CDR2: SEHNR, FQNEAQ (reference sequence). The CDR3 consists of 15 residues. The CDR3 reads CASSRAGLAYNEQYF. CDR3 nucleotides: TGTGCCAGCAGCCGGGCGGGACTAGCTTACAATGAGCAGTACTTC.

This clonotype was seen only a few times. The J gene is TRBJ2-7, the V gene TRBV6-6, with TRBD1 matching 11 bases. The length of the CDR3 is 16 residues. The J segment lost 6 bases and the V segment lost 5 bases, leaving 12 bases of the junction unmatched. Germline loops: CDR1 MNHNY, CDR2 SVGAGI (reference sequence). The CDR3 reads CASSNTGQGARIEQYF. The CDR3 DNA sequence: TGTGCCAGCAGTAACACAGGACAGGGGGCGCGGATCGAGCAGTACTTC.

The rearrangement joins TRBV6-5 to TRBJ2-7; D is perhaps TRBD2 (6 bases). This CDR3 spans 13 amino acids. The V end was cut by 8 bases, the J end by 2 bases, with 13 bases between. The germline gives CDR1 MNHEY, CDR2 SVGAGI. CDR3 nucleotide sequence: TGTGCCAGCCGGGAGCGCGGCCCCTACGAGCAGTACTTC. Translation gives CASRERGPYEQYF.

The genes are TRBV21-1 and TRBJ2-5; TRBD1, the D gene given by the table, was not confirmed from the DNA. TRBJ2-7 explains the end of the DNA better; the J call may be wrong. TRBV21-1 is designated a pseudogene. This CDR3 is 14 amino acids long. CDR3 sequence (DNA): TGTGCCAGCACCCTGGCAGGGGGCTTTTACGAGCAGTACTTC. Translated, it gives CASTLAGGFYEQYF.

The J gene is TRBJ2-5, the V gene TRBV2, with a tentative D call TRBD2 (5 bases). CDR1 SNHLY and CDR2 FYNNEI come from the germline V gene. The V gene lost 3 bases and the J gene lost 8 bases, with 19 bases spanning the gap. This CDR3 is 15 amino acids long. CDR3 DNA sequence: TGTGCCAGCAGTGAGACTGGGCTAGCCGGATCTACCCAGTACTTC. As protein: CASSETGLAGSTQYF. Full variable domain (rest looked up from reference TRBV2 and TRBJ2-5): EPEVTQTPSHQVTQMGQEVILRCVPISNHLYFYWYRQILGQKVEFLVSFYNNEISEKSEIFDDQFSVERPDGSNFTLKIRSTKLEDSAMYFCASSETGLAGSTQYFGPGTRLLVL.

Written as DNA, the CDR3 is TGTGCCAGCGGATTTGAAGCTTTCTTT. It translates to CASGFEAFF. J is TRBJ1-1 and V is TRBV27, with D unresolved. The CDR3 runs to 9 residues. Germline V gives CDR1 MNHEY, CDR2 SMNVEV (reference sequence). V lost 8 bases to trimming and J lost 7 bases, with 5 bases between them.

The rearrangement links TRBV15 to TRBJ1-2; a weak D match, TRBD1 (6 bases). V lost 1 base and J lost 2, with 8 bases in between. The CDR3 covers 14 residues. The V gene's germline CDR1 is LNHNV and CDR2 YYDKDF (reference sequence). Here the CDR3 reads CATSRGTVNYGYTF. DNA for the CDR3: TGTGCCACCAGCAGAGGGACAGTGAACTATGGCTACACCTTC.

This clonotype came up once. The rearrangement joins TRBV20-1 to TRBJ2-1; 14 positions agree with TRBD2. This CDR3 region has 19 residues. Germline V gene lookup returns CDR1 DFQATT and CDR2 SNEGSKA (reference sequence). V lost 1 base and J lost 0; bases outside the gene matches: 8. The CDR3 sequence is CSARGLGLAGASSYNEQFF. The DNA for the CDR3 is TGCAGTGCTAGAGGGCTGGGACTAGCGGGGGCGAGCTCCTACAATGAGCAGTTCTTC.

This sequence joins TRBV12-3 or TRBV12-4 and TRBJ1-5; D unresolved. The CDR3 loop spans 12 amino acids. Trimming left V 5 bases short and J 4 bases short, with 6 bases between. The chain's CDR3 is CASSPRNQPQHF. Here the CDR3 DNA reads TGTGCCAGCAGTCCCAGAAATCAGCCCCAGCATTTT.

This clonotype has more than one count but fewer than ten. V gene TRBV7-2 combines with J gene TRBJ2-5; TRBD2 matches at 11 bases. Germline trimming cut 4 bases from V and 7 bases from J; bases unmatched to any gene: 11. The CDR3 sequence is 16 residues long. Germline values: CDR1 SGHTA, CDR2 FQGNSA. The CDR3 region has the DNA TGTGCCAGCAGCTCAACTAGCGGGGGCGCGCCCGGGACCCAGTACTTC. This translates into CASSSTSGGAPGTQYF.